The rows below give T cell receptor beta chains drawn from one sample of a study of shared clonotypes between healthy human individuals. Only in-frame clones appear in the TCRdb table, and some are missing; sequencing was by immunoSEQ multiplex PCR. Found here are about 490,000 clones, over 70% of them singletons; the top ten hold more than 9.5%. The sample was PBMCs. These receptors all stem from a woman in her 40s in good health. Some clones in this sample may be carry-over from other donors' samples. Both conserved end residues are part of each CDR3. The D gene is left open where the match is weak. Expanded clones get a size class; other rows say once, few or many, or leave the size out.

clone size	CDR3 length	D gene	V gene	J gene	CDR3 DNA	CDR3 protein
once	15	-	TRBV6-4	TRBJ2-3	TGTGCCAGCAGTGACTCAGGGGCCCCAGCAGATACGCAGTATTTT	CASSDSGAPADTQYF
-	14	-	TRBV19	TRBJ2-7	TGTGCCAGTAGTTGGGCACAAGGGCCCTACGAGCAGTACTTC	CASSWAQGPYEQYF
-	15	-	TRBV19	TRBJ2-5	TGTGCCAGTAGTCCCCAACGGGGGGCGCAAGAGACCCAGTACTTC	CASSPQRGAQETQYF
few	14	-	TRBV28	TRBJ1-5	TGTGCCAGCAGTTTCAGTATGGGCAATCAGCCCCAGCATTTT	CASSFSMGNQPQHF
-	13	-	TRBV19	TRBJ1-2	TGTGCCAGCAGATGGCAGGCCCAATATGGCTACACCTTC	CASRWQAQYGYTF
-	17	TRBD2	TRBV7-2	TRBJ2-1	TGTGCCAGCAGCCACCAGTCGGGGACTAGCGGGAGGAATGAGCAGTTCTTC	CASSHQSGTSGRNEQFF
-	15	TRBD2	TRBV28	TRBJ2-7	TGTGCCAGCGAGAACACTAGCGGGAGCAAGTACGAGCAGTACTTC	CASENTSGSKYEQYF
-	15	TRBD1	TRBV5-1	TRBJ1-1	TGCGCCAGCAACAGGAGACAGGGGGGGAACACTGAAGCTTTCTTT	CASNRRQGGNTEAFF
-	14	TRBD2	TRBV7-2	TRBJ2-3	TGTGCCAGCAGCTTTTTAGGGACTAGGGATACGCAGTATTTT	CASSFLGTRDTQYF
few	14	TRBD1	TRBV27	TRBJ1-2	TGTGCCAGCAGGTCCGCGGACAGGCTTTATGGCTACACCTTC	CASRSADRLYGYTF
-	15	TRBD1	TRBV5-1	TRBJ2-7	TGCGCCAGCAGCTCCACCGGGACAGAGTCCTACGAGCAGTACTTC	CASSSTGTESYEQYF
-	14	-	TRBV5-8	TRBJ1-2	TGTGCCAGCAGCTGGGAGAGGGAAATTCGTGGCTACACCTTC	CASSWEREIRGYTF
-	11	-	TRBV5-5	TRBJ2-7	TGTGCCAGCAGGGGCTGTTACGCGCAGTACTTC	CASRGCYAQYF
-	15	TRBD1	TRBV6-6	TRBJ1-2	TGTGCCAGCATCCCCGGGACAGGTGAAAACTATGGCTACACCTTC	CASIPGTGENYGYTF
-	14	-	TRBV27	TRBJ1-2	TGTGCCAGCAGTTTGCAGGGTCTGGGATATGGCTACACCTTC	CASSLQGLGYGYTF
-	15	-	TRBV9	TRBJ2-2	TGTGCCAGCAGCGGCTCAACAGGGCCCCCCGGGGAGCTGTTTTTT	CASSGSTGPPGELFF
-	16	-	TRBV5-1	TRBJ2-3	TGCGCCAGCAGCCCTGGACTGGAAGAGACCACAGATACGCAGTATTTT	CASSPGLEETTDTQYF